This is a list of T cell receptor beta chains from one sample in a study of T cell repertoires in cytomegalovirus infection. A single record per CDR3 protein comes from TCRdb applying MiXCR to the reads. The sample consists of around 740,000 distinct CDR3 sequences, 35% of them appearing once. What was sequenced was PBMCs. These receptors were obtained from a human donor in good health (CMV status not recorded). Some clones in this sample may be carry-over from other donors' samples. Each CDR3 is given with its conserved first and last residue. The D gene is left open where the match is weak. The listing skips clone size in some rows; elsewhere it reads once, few, many or a size class.

>TRBV7-2|NA|NA|TRBJ2-7
CASSWTSVTYEQYF
TGTGCCAGCAGCTGGACGAGCGTGACCTACGAGCAGTACTTC
>TRBV7-8|few|TRBD2|TRBJ2-3
CASSLGGGTSIADTQYF
TGTGCCAGCAGCTTAGGAGGAGGGACTAGCATCGCAGATACGCAGTATTTT
>TRBV7-2|few|NA|TRBJ1-1
CASKMNRDFTEAFF
TGTGCCAGCAAAATGAACAGGGATTTTACTGAAGCTTTCTTT
>TRBV7-9|NA|NA|TRBJ1-2
CASSLSAVQSPYGYTF
TGTGCCAGCAGCTTATCTGCAGTACAGAGCCCATATGGCTACACCTTC
>TRBV10-2|few|TRBD2|TRBJ2-5
CASSVLRGVLHQETQYF
TGCGCCAGCAGTGTTCTTCGGGGGGTACTACACCAAGAGACCCAGTACTTC
>TRBV4-1|few|NA|TRBJ1-1
CASSQTLLNTEAFF
TGCGCCAGCAGCCAAACGCTTCTGAACACTGAAGCTTTCTTT
>TRBV7-3|NA|NA|TRBJ2-3
CASSLMGGGLSTDTQYF
TGTGCCAGCAGCTTAATGGGGGGGGGGCTAAGCACAGATACGCAGTATTTT
>TRBV7-2|many|TRBD2|TRBJ2-7
CASSRNGLAGGSRYEQYF
TGTGCCAGCAGCAGAAACGGACTAGCGGGAGGTAGTAGGTACGAGCAGTACTTC
>TRBV28|few|NA|TRBJ1-2
CASSSPTAGVIGGYTF
TGTGCCAGCAGTTCCCCAACTGCCGGGGTGATAGGTGGCTACACCTTC
>TRBV11-2|NA|NA|TRBJ1-5
CASGLDRVNQPQHF
TGTGCCAGCGGCTTAGATAGGGTAAATCAGCCCCAGCATTTT
>TRBV25-1|NA|NA|TRBJ2-6
CASSSTPWGSGANVLTF
TGTGCCAGCAGTTCGACCCCATGGGGTTCTGGGGCCAACGTCCTGACTTTC
>TRBV28|NA|NA|TRBJ1-6
CASSLVTGRVSPLHF
TGTGCCAGCAGTCTCGTGACAGGCCGAGTTTCACCCCTCCACTTT
>TRBV5-1|few|NA|TRBJ2-2
CASSSSAGTASAGELFF
TGCGCCAGCAGCTCGAGTGCCGGGACGGCGTCCGCCGGGGAGCTGTTTTTT
>TRBV28|NA|NA|TRBJ1-5
CASRTDRLKGNSNQPQHF
TGTGCCAGCAGAACCGACAGGCTCAAGGGGAATAGCAATCAGCCCCAGCATTTT
>TRBV27|NA|TRBD2|TRBJ2-1
CASSPSGGSSNEQFF
TGTGCCAGCAGTCCGAGCGGGGGCTCCTCCAATGAGCAGTTCTTC
>TRBV6-1|NA|NA|TRBJ2-1
CASSHYAGGEQFF
TGTGCCAGCAGTCACTACGCGGGCGGTGAGCAGTTCTTC
>TRBV28|NA|NA|TRBJ2-1
CASTHKQGLSYNEQFF
TGTGCCAGCACGCACAAACAGGGCCTTTCCTACAATGAGCAGTTCTTC
>TRBV12-3/TRBV12-4|many|NA|TRBJ1-4
CASRHDRRNEKLFF
TGTGCCAGCAGGCATGACAGACGTAATGAAAAACTGTTTTTT
>TRBV19|NA|NA|TRBJ2-7
CASSMGPTLTYEQYF
TGTGCCAGTAGTATGGGCCCAACATTAACCTACGAGCAGTACTTC
>TRBV28|many|TRBD1|TRBJ1-1
CASRDRQGAASEAFF
TGTGCCAGCAGGGATAGACAGGGGGCTGCTTCTGAAGCTTTCTTT
>TRBV6-1|NA|NA|TRBJ2-1
CASSRRVSNSYNEQFF
TGTGCCAGCAGCCGGCGGGTCTCCAACTCCTACAATGAGCAGTTCTTC
>TRBV20-1|few|TRBD1|TRBJ2-4
CSARDLVGDREQNIQYF
TGCAGTGCTAGAGATTTAGTAGGAGACAGGGAGCAAAACATTCAGTACTTC
>TRBV28|NA|NA|TRBJ1-5
CASSFPGANSNQPQHF
TGTGCCAGCAGTTTCCCAGGAGCAAATAGCAATCAGCCCCAGCATTTT
>TRBV6-1|NA|NA|TRBJ1-2
CASSFGLTVQGRGYTF
TGTGCCAGCAGTTTCGGTTTAACGGTCCAGGGTAGAGGCTACACCTTC
>TRBV28|many|NA|TRBJ2-3
CASSSRTYTQYF
TGTGCCAGCAGTTCCCGCACCTATACGCAGTATTTT
>TRBV10-3|few|TRBD1|TRBJ1-1
CAISERTGREGSEAFF
TGTGCCATCAGTGAGAGGACAGGGAGAGAAGGCTCTGAAGCTTTCTTT